This T cell receptor beta chain originates from a study of blood T cell repertoires in COVID-19. Study context: Nucleic acid was either cDNA or gDNA, and it came from T cells, B-cell-depleted T cells, or PBMCs.

Per the study methods: How many nucleated cells were present was estimated from reference gene primer amplification. Assay: immunoSEQ multiplex PCR; the TCRdb copy retains only in-frame clones and omits some. V and J calls and clone size come straight from that table; D and trimming were deduced from the DNA. The sample consists of more than 85,000 clones, about 87% of them appearing once. CDR1 and CDR2 from the germline V gene are KGHSH and LQKENI. Deletions cut 1 base from V and 2 bases from J, with 12 bases between. This CDR3 has 16 amino acids. This clone was seen just once. This clonotype originated in a human donor in a cohort sampled during active COVID-19. The chain employs TRBV18 and TRBJ2-1, with D tentatively TRBD1 (6 bases). Sequenced input: peripheral blood. The CDR3 coding sequence is TGTGCCAGCTCACCACGGACAGTTGGAGCCTACAATGAGCAGTTCTTC. Encoded protein: CASSPRTVGAYNEQFF.